Shown below are 27 T cell receptor beta chains from a single sample sequenced in a study of OX40 agonist ivuxolimab in advanced cancers. The repertoire was sequenced with immunoSEQ multiplex PCR; TCRdb's copy has only in-frame clones and lacks some. The sample lists around 76,000 clones; just under 80% were seen once. The material was CD4+ or CD8+ T cells sorted from blood, obtained in a trial of the OX40 agonist ivuxolimab. These receptors all stem from an adult with an advanced solid tumor such as melanoma, head and neck, liver or kidney cancer.

This rearrangement joins TRBV2 to TRBJ1-4; D possibly corresponds to TRBD1 (6 bases). V was cut by 6 bases and J by 2 bases, with 13 bases left in between. CDR1 SNHLY and CDR2 FYNNEI come from the germline V gene. The CDR3 is made up of 15 amino acids. This CDR3 is CASSRTGKTNEKLFF. In DNA, the CDR3 is TGTGCCAGCAGCCGAACAGGGAAGACTAATGAAAAACTGTTTTTT.

The J gene is TRBJ2-5, the V gene TRBV9; 10 bases fit TRBD2. Trimming at V came to 0 bases and at J to 4 bases, leaving 0 bases not matched to a gene. This CDR3 region has 14 residues. The germline gives CDR1 SGDLS, CDR2 YYNGEE. CDR3 residues: CASSVGTSGETQYF. CDR3 coding DNA: TGTGCCAGCAGCGTAGGGACTAGCGGAGAGACCCAGTACTTC.

CDR3 DNA: TGTGCCAGCACCTTGGCGTTGACATCATCTGGCTACACCTTC. Translating it yields CASTLALTSSGYTF. The rearrangement joins TRBV28 to TRBJ1-2; no firm D call. This CDR3 comprises 14 residues. Trimming removed 7 bases at V and 7 bases at J, with 19 bases between. The germline V gene has CDR1 MDHEN and CDR2 SYDVKM.

The V gene is TRBV11-3, the J gene TRBJ2-5; tentatively, D is TRBD1 (6 bases). Trimming removed 3 bases at V and 5 bases at J, with 16 bases between. Germline CDR1 reads SGHNT; CDR2 reads YENEEA. The CDR3 loop spans 15 amino acids. The CDR3 sequence is CASSLGAGARETQYF. The CDR3 DNA sequence: TGTGCCAGCAGCTTGGGGGCAGGGGCCAGGGAGACCCAGTACTTC.

The chain links TRBV7-2 to TRBJ1-1; 10 positions match TRBD1. Germline V CDR1 and CDR2: SGHTA, FQGNSA. With 5 bases clipped from V and 1 base from J, the junction kept 4 bases outside the gene matches. The CDR3 length is 15 residues. The CDR3: CASSTRTGGNTEAFF. The CDR3 nucleotides are TGTGCCAGCAGCACTCGGACAGGGGGGAACACTGAAGCTTTCTTT. Filled out from reference TRBV7-2 and TRBJ1-1, the complete variable domain reads GAGVSQSPSNKVTEKGKDVELRCDPISGHTALYWYRQSLGQGLEFLIYFQGNSAPDKSGLPSDRFSAERTGGSVSTLTIQRTQQEDSAVYLCASSTRTGGNTEAFFGQGTRLTVV.

The chain is built from TRBV7-9 and TRBJ1-1, with 7 bases matching TRBD1. Trimming removed 5 bases from V and 8 bases from J; junction bases left unmatched: 11. The CDR3 contains 14 residues. Germline V CDR1 and CDR2: SEHNR, FQNEAQ (reference sequence). The CDR3 region has the DNA TGTGCCAGCAGCCCCCGACAGGGCCCGAGGGAAGCTTTCTTT. This gives the protein CASSPRQGPREAFF.

The CDR3, as DNA: TGTGCCAGCAGCTCGGGGGTCGCTTACGAGCAGTACTTC. Amino acids: CASSSGVAYEQYF. This chain uses TRBV4-2 with TRBJ2-7; tentatively, D is TRBD2 (6 bases). The CDR3 is 13 residues long. Looked up from germline, CDR1 is LGHNA and CDR2 is YNFKEQ. V was cut by 5 bases and J by 4 bases, with 12 bases left in between.

A single count supports this clone. The CDR3: CASSYSGTESNYGYTF. Written as DNA, the CDR3 is TGTGCCAGCAGTTACTCTGGGACGGAATCTAACTATGGCTACACCTTC. The chain carries TRBV6-5 and TRBJ1-2; TRBD1 is a possible D gene (5 bases). The germline V gene has CDR1 MNHEY and CDR2 SVGAGI. V was cut by 0 bases and J by 0 bases, with 11 bases left in between. The CDR3 has 16 amino acids.

The V call is TRBV20-1, the J call TRBJ2-1; perhaps TRBD2 as D (5 bases). CDR3 length equals 10 residues. V lost 6 bases to trimming and J lost 12 bases, with 12 bases between them. Germline CDR1 reads DFQATT; CDR2 reads SNEGSKA (reference sequence). The CDR3 bases are TGCAGTGCAAACCGGGAACTGCAGTTCTTC. As protein: CSANRELQFF.

V gene TRBV19 combines with J gene TRBJ2-5; the match to TRBD2 covers 11 bases. With 5 bases clipped from V and 4 bases from J, the junction kept 6 bases outside the gene matches. The CDR3 contains 15 residues. CDR1 LNHDA and CDR2 SQIVND come from the germline V gene (reference sequence). The CDR3 nucleotides are TGTGCCAGTAGTGTCATGACTAGCGGGGCAGAGACCCAGTACTTC. This sequence encodes CASSVMTSGAETQYF.

The chain links TRBV7-2 to TRBJ1-5; D unclear. The CDR3 runs 12 residues. The V end was cut by 5 bases, the J end by 3 bases, with 5 bases between. Per the germline V gene, CDR1 is SGHTA and CDR2 is FQGNSA. The CDR3 loop reads CASSVPNQPQHF. DNA of the CDR3: TGTGCCAGCAGCGTACCCAATCAGCCCCAGCATTTT.

This chain connects TRBV7-8 to TRBJ2-3, with 11 bases fitting TRBD2. Germline V CDR1 and CDR2: SGHVS, FQNEAQ. The CDR3 is 20 residues long. V shed 4 bases, J shed 3 bases, and the junction held 18 bases outside the gene matches. Here the CDR3 reads CASSSSRLGLADPSTDTQYF. Here the CDR3 DNA reads TGTGCCAGCAGCTCAAGTCGGTTGGGACTAGCGGACCCATCGACAGATACGCAGTATTTT.

The chain links TRBV7-2 to TRBJ1-3; possible D gene TRBD1, 5 bases. In germline, CDR1 is SGHTA, CDR2 FQGNSA. With 1 base removed from V and 0 bases from J, the gap between germline ends came to 7 bases. The CDR3 has 15 amino acids. Here the CDR3 reads CASSLDRISGNTIYF. Written as DNA, the CDR3 is TGTGCCAGCAGCTTAGACAGGATCTCTGGAAACACCATATATTTT.

This clone was seen more than once but under ten times. The genes are TRBV6-5 and TRBJ1-2; the D gene is possibly TRBD1 (5 bases). V was clipped by 6 bases and J by 8 bases, with 13 bases between them. Germline V lookup: CDR1 MNHEY, CDR2 SVGAGI. The CDR3 contains 12 residues. CDR3 region: CASRAGEWGYTF. The CDR3, as DNA: TGTGCCAGCAGGGCGGGGGAATGGGGCTACACCTTC.

The V call is TRBV2, the J call TRBJ1-3, with unresolved D. There are 15 residues in the CDR3. Trimming cost V 1 base and J 4 bases, with 11 bases left between them. The germline V gene encodes CDR1 SNHLY and CDR2 FYNNEI. CDR3 region: CASSEERHRGNTIYF. CDR3 sequence (DNA): TGTGCCAGCAGTGAAGAGAGGCATAGAGGAAACACCATATATTTT.

The chain has TRBV9 and TRBJ2-3; D is perhaps TRBD2 (5 bases). Trimming shortened V by 6 bases and J by 5 bases, and 16 bases separated the two germline ends. From germline, CDR1 is SGDLS and CDR2 YYNGEE. CDR3 length: 14 residues. The CDR3 DNA reads as TGTGCCAGCAACCCGGGTCCCGGGAAAGATACGCAGTATTTT. Encoded protein: CASNPGPGKDTQYF.

The chain is built from TRBV19 and TRBJ1-1; tentative D call: TRBD1 (5 bases). Germline CDR1 is LNHDA and CDR2 is SQIVND (reference sequence). Trimming took off 3 bases at V and 0 bases at J, with 14 bases between the two ends. The CDR3 has 16 amino acids. The CDR3, as DNA: TGTGCCAGTAGTATCCCCCTACAGGCTCTGAACACTGAAGCTTTCTTT. As protein: CASSIPLQALNTEAFF. The entire variable domain, with the rest obtained from reference TRBV19 and TRBJ1-1, is as follows: DGGITQSPKYLFRKEGQNVTLSCEQNLNHDAMYWYRQDPGQGLRLIYYSQIVNDFQKGDIAEGYSVSREKKESFPLTVTSAQKNPTAFYLCASSIPLQALNTEAFFGQGTRLTVV.

The chain combines TRBV5-5 with TRBJ1-3, with 7 bases matching TRBD1. With V trimmed by 0 bases and J by 1 base, 4 bases remained unmatched. Germline V gene data show CDR1 as SGHKS and CDR2 as YYEKEE (reference sequence). The CDR3 consists of 16 residues. The CDR3: CASSLVAGGSGNTIYF. The CDR3, as DNA: TGTGCCAGCAGCTTGGTGGCAGGGGGTTCTGGAAACACCATATATTTT.

The V gene is TRBV11-2, the J gene TRBJ2-5; 10 nucleotides align to TRBD2. The V and J ends lost 4 bases and 1 base, in that order; junction bases with no gene match: 6. CDR1 is SGHAT, CDR2 FQNNGV, per germline. The length of the CDR3 is 16 residues. CDR3 DNA: TGTGCCAGCAGCTCACCGGGACTAGCGTCCCAAGAGACCCAGTACTTC. Its translation is CASSSPGLASQETQYF.

The rearrangement links TRBV7-9 to TRBJ1-2; 10 nucleotides align to TRBD1. Germline-derived CDR1 and CDR2 are SEHNR and FQNEAQ (reference sequence). Losses at the gene ends were 6 bases for V and 3 bases for J; bases not matched to a gene: 7. This CDR3 is 15 amino acids long. Here the CDR3 reads CASSSRTGGDYGYTF. CDR3 bases: TGTGCCAGCAGTTCCAGGACAGGGGGGGACTATGGCTACACCTTC.

This chain joins TRBV2 and TRBJ1-3; tentatively, D is TRBD1 (6 bases). Germline V gene lookup returns CDR1 SNHLY and CDR2 FYNNEI. The V gene lost 6 bases and the J gene lost 4 bases, with 7 bases spanning the gap. The CDR3 is made up of 12 amino acids. The CDR3 DNA is TGTGCCAGCAGAACAGGGGGAAACACCATATATTTT. Translated: CASRTGGNTIYF.

V and J are TRBV4-1 and TRBJ1-1; 8 bases are a match to TRBD1. Germline CDR1 and CDR2: MGHRA and YSYEKL. Unmatched junction bases numbered 6, after V lost 2 bases and J lost 4 bases. The CDR3 sequence is 15 residues long. The CDR3 loop reads CASSQLTGVSTEAFF. In DNA, the CDR3 is TGCGCCAGCAGCCAATTGACAGGGGTGAGCACTGAAGCTTTCTTT.

This clone was detected ten times or more. The rearrangement links TRBV28 to TRBJ1-2, with TRBD1 identical over 8 bases. Germline loops: CDR1 MDHEN, CDR2 SYDVKM. CDR3 size: 15 residues. The CDR3 spells CLSSLQGRGHSGYTF. As DNA, the CDR3 is TGTCTCAGCAGTTTACAGGGCAGGGGGCATAGCGGCTACACCTTC.

The chain links TRBV5-1 to TRBJ2-1; the D gene is possibly TRBD2 (6 bases). CDR3 length: 15 amino acids. Germline CDR1 SGHRS, CDR2 YFSETQ. Trimming stripped 4 bases from V and 0 bases from J, with 11 bases between. The CDR3 DNA reads as TGCGCCAGCAGCAGGGACGGGAGCTCCTACAATGAGCAGTTCTTC. Its translation is CASSRDGSSYNEQFF.

J is TRBJ2-1 and V is TRBV11-3; either TRBD1 or TRBD2 may supply D (5 bases each). The CDR3 spans 16 residues. Trimming stripped 6 bases from V and 3 bases from J, with 18 bases between. The germline V gene encodes CDR1 SGHNT and CDR2 YENEEA. The CDR3 sequence is CASSQTGTSHYNEQFF. CDR3 coding DNA: TGTGCCAGCAGTCAAACCGGGACGAGCCACTACAATGAGCAGTTCTTC.

This clone was observed a handful of times. CDR3 sequence reads: CASSQDWEGYNQPQHF. In DNA, the CDR3 is TGTGCCAGCAGCCAAGATTGGGAGGGGTACAATCAGCCCCAGCATTTT. V is TRBV7-2 and J is TRBJ1-5, with a tentative D call TRBD1 (5 bases). In germline, CDR1 is SGHTA, CDR2 FQGNSA. The CDR3 runs 16 residues. V lost 5 bases and J lost 3, with 17 bases in between.

This clone was seen more than once but under ten times. At the DNA level, this CDR3 is encoded by other sequences in the same sample as well. The rearrangement joins TRBV20-1 to TRBJ1-1; unclear D gene. This CDR3 region has 11 residues. Germline lookup yields CDR1 DFQATT and CDR2 SNEGSKA (reference sequence). V lost 6 bases, J lost 1 base, and 6 bases lay in between. In nucleotides, the CDR3 is TGCAGTGCCCGTGGGAACACTGAAGCTTTCTTT. Translated: CSARGNTEAFF.